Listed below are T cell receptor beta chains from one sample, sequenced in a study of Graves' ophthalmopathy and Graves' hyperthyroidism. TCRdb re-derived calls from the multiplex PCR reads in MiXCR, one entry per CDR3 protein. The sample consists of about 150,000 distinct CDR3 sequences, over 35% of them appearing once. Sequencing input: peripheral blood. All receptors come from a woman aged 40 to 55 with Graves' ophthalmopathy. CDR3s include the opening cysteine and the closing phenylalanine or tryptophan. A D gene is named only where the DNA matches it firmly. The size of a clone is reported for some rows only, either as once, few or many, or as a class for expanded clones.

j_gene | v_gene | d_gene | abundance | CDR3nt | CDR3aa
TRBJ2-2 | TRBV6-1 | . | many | TGTGCCAGCCGAGAGAGGGCTAGCGGGGAGCTGTTTTTT | CASRERASGELFF
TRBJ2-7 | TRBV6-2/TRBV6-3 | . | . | TGTGCCAGCTCTGACTCCCCCTACGAGCAGTACTTC | CASSDSPYEQYF
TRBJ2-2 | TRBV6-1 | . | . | TGTGCCAGGTCATCGAACACCGGGGAGCTGTTTTTT | CARSSNTGELFF
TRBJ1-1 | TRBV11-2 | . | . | TGTGCCAGCAGCTTAGGAATCGCCCTGGGCATGAACACTGAAGCTTTCTTT | CASSLGIALGMNTEAFF
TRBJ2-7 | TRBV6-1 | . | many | TGTGCCAGCAGCATCCGACCGACTTACGAGCAGTACTTC | CASSIRPTYEQYF
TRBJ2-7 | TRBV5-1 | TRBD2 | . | TGCGCCAGCAGTACTAGCGGAAGTGGCTACGAGCAGTACTTC | CASSTSGSGYEQYF
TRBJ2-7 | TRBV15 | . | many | TGTGCCACCAGCAGAGAGCGGGATCCGTCCTACGAGCAGTACTTC | CATSRERDPSYEQYF
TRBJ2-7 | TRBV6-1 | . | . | TGTGCCAGCAGTGAAGGTAGCGGCGTTTGGGAGCAGTACTTC | CASSEGSGVWEQYF
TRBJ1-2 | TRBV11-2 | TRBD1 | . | TGTGCCAGCAGCCCGGGACAGGGGGTTCCAACGAATGGCTACACCTTC | CASSPGQGVPTNGYTF
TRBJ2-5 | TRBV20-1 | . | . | TGCAGTGCTAGAACCGCCCAAGAGACCCAGTACTTC | CSARTAQETQYF
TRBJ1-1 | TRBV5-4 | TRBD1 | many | TGTGCCAGCAGTCCCACAGGGGGCTTGAACACTGAAGCTTTCTTT | CASSPTGGLNTEAFF
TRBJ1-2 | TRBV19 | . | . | TGTGCCAGCACGACAGAATTCTATGGCTACACCTTC | CASTTEFYGYTF
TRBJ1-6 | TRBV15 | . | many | TGTGCCACCAGCAGAGATCTGGGGGACTCACCCCTCCACTTT | CATSRDLGDSPLHF
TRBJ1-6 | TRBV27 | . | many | TGTGCCAGCAGTTTTCGCCGAGACGCACGCAATTCACCCCTCCACTTT | CASSFRRDARNSPLHF
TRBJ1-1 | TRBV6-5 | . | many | TGTGCCAGCAAAACTTACGGACAGTACGCTGAAGCTTTCTTT | CASKTYGQYAEAFF
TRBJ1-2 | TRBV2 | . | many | TGTGCCAGCAGTGAACCCCCTGGCTACACCTTC | CASSEPPGYTF
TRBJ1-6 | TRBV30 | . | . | TGTGCCTGGAGCCAAAGGGAATCACCCCTCCACTTT | CAWSQRESPLHF
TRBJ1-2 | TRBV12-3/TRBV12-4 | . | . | TGTGCCAGCAGTTTAGTCCCCGGCAACTATGGCTACACCTTC | CASSLVPGNYGYTF
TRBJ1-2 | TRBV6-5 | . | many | TGTGCCAGCAGTTACTCAGCTCTGACCTATGGCTACACCTTC | CASSYSALTYGYTF
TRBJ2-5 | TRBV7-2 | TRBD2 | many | TGTGCCAGCAGCTTAGCCACCTTTACTAGCGACCGACAAGAGACCCAGTACTTC | CASSLATFTSDRQETQYF
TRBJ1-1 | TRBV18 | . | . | TGTGCCAGCTCACCAGGGGACACTGAAGCTTTCTTT | CASSPGDTEAFF
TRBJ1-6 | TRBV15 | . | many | TGTGCCACCAGCAGAGATAGGTTGGACAGCACGAATTCACCCCTCCACTTT | CATSRDRLDSTNSPLHF
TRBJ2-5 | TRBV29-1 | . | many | TGCAGCGTTGTGAGTCTCGGGGGCCGGGAGACCCAGTACTTC | CSVVSLGGRETQYF
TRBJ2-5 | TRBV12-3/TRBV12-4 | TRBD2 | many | TGTGCCAGCAGACAGACTAGCGGGGGGGCCCAAGAGACCCAGTACTTC | CASRQTSGGAQETQYF
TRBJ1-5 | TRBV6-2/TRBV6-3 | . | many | TGTGCCAGCAGTTATTTCCACAGGGATCAGCCCCAGCATTTT | CASSYFHRDQPQHF
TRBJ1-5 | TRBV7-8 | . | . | TGTGCCAGCAGCTTAGTGGGGGAGGGCAATCAGCCCCAGCATTTT | CASSLVGEGNQPQHF
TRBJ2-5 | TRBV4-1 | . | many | TGCGCCAGCAGCCCCCACCTAGGGGTAGAGACCCAGTACTTC | CASSPHLGVETQYF
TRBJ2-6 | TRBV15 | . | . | TGTGCCACCAGCAGCAGACCGATCTCTGGGGCCAACGTCCTGACTTTC | CATSSRPISGANVLTF
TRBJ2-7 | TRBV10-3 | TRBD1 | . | TGTGCCACCGGAGACAGGGAGCCCTACGAGCAGTACTTC | CATGDREPYEQYF
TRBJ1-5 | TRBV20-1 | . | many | TGCAGTGCTTCCCCCGGGTTCCATAGCAATCAGCCCCAGCATTTT | CSASPGFHSNQPQHF
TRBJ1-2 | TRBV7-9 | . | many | TGTGCCAGCAGCTTCGGCAGAATACACCTCAACTATGGCTACACCTTC | CASSFGRIHLNYGYTF
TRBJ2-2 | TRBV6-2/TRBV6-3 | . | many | TGTGCCAGCAGTTACTCGATCGCTGCTAGTACTAACACCGGGGAGCTGTTTTTT | CASSYSIAASTNTGELFF
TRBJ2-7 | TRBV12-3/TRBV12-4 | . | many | TGTGCCAGCAGTTTTGGAGAATCGTACGAGCAGTACTTC | CASSFGESYEQYF
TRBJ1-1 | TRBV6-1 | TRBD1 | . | TGTGCCAGCAAAACCGACAGGGACCTGTTCATGAACACTGAAGCTTTCTTT | CASKTDRDLFMNTEAFF
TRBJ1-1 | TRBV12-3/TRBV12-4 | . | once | TGTGCCAGCAGTTTTGGGCAGCCTTCTGAAGCTTTCTTT | CASSFGQPSEAFF
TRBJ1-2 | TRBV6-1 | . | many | TGTGCCAGCAGCCCAGCAGTAGGGGGCTATGGCTACACCTTC | CASSPAVGGYGYTF
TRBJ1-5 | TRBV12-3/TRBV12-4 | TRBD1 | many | TGTGCCAGCAGCCCGACAGGGATCAATCAGCCCCAGCATTTT | CASSPTGINQPQHF
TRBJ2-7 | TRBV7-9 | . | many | TGTGCCAGCAGTCCCTCGGTAGCGGCCTACGAGCAGTACTTC | CASSPSVAAYEQYF
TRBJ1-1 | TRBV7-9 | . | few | TGTGCCAGCAGCTTACCGCAGGTGAACACTGAAGCTTTCTTT | CASSLPQVNTEAFF
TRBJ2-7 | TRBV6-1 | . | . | TGTGCCAGCAGGGGGGGAGAACGCTACGAGCAGTACTTC | CASRGGERYEQYF
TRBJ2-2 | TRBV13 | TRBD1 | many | TGTGCCAGCAGCATCCGGGACAGGGGGCGAACCGGGGAGCTGTTTTTT | CASSIRDRGRTGELFF
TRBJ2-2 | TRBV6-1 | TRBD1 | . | TGTGCCAGCAGTCAATCCGGGACAGGGTTCCTCCCTGGCGGGGGGGAGCTGTTTTTT | CASSQSGTGFLPGGGELFF
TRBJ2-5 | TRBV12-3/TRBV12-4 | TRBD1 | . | TGTGCCAGCAGTCCAGACAGGGGTTGGGAGACCCAGTACTTC | CASSPDRGWETQYF
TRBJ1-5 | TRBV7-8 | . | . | TGTGCCAGCAGCTTAGTCCGCAATCAGCCCCAGCATTTT | CASSLVRNQPQHF
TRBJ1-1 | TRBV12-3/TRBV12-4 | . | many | TGTGCCAGCAGTTTATGGGGGGATGAGACTGAAGCTTTCTTT | CASSLWGDETEAFF
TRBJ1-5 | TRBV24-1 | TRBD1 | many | TGTGCCACCAGTGATCCTACAGGGGTTCAGCCCCAGCATTTT | CATSDPTGVQPQHF
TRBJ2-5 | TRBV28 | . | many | TGTGCCAGCAGATCTCAAGAGACCCAGTACTTC | CASRSQETQYF
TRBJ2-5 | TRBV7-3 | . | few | TGTGCCAGCAGCTTAAGTACTGAAGAGACCCAGTACTTC | CASSLSTEETQYF
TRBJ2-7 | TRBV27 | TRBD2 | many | TGTGCCAGCAGTTTAGGGACTAGCGCATACGAGCAGTACTTC | CASSLGTSAYEQYF
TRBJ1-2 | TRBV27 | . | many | TGTGCCAGCAGTTTCTCCCACGGGGGCTACACCTTC | CASSFSHGGYTF
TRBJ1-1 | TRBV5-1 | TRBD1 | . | TGCGCCAGCGGGAGGACAGGCGTCGACACTGAAGCTTTCTTT | CASGRTGVDTEAFF
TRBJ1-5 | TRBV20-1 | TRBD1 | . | TGCAGTGCTGGTCTACAGGGGAAAAATCAGCCCCAGCATTTT | CSAGLQGKNQPQHF
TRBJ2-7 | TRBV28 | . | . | TGTGCCAGCAGTTTAATGGCGAGCAGCTACGAGCAGTACTTC | CASSLMASSYEQYF
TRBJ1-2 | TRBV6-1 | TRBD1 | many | TGTGCCAGCAGTGGGGGGACAGGGAGGAATGGCTACACCTTC | CASSGGTGRNGYTF
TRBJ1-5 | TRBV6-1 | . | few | TGTGCCAGCAGTGGGGCAGGGCGGATCCACAATCAGCCCCAGCATTTT | CASSGAGRIHNQPQHF
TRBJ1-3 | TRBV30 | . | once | TGTGCCTGGAGTGTGAGCTCTGGAAACACCATATATTTT | CAWSVSSGNTIYF
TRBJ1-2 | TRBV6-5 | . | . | TGTGCCAGCAGTTCCACCGACCTCGGGAGCAAATTCTATGGCTACACCTTC | CASSSTDLGSKFYGYTF